The rows below give T cell receptor beta chains drawn from one sample of a study of CD8+ T cells in alopecia areata. The assay was immunoSEQ multiplex PCR, and TCRdb's table has in-frame clones only and misses some. The top ten hold 35% to 40% of the sample, which has some 150,000 clones, less than 75% seen once. Source material: CD8+ T cells sorted from blood. The source is a human donor in good health. Each CDR3 is given with its conserved first and last residue. Fields, in order: CDR3 protein, J gene, V gene.

CDR3: CASSLPSGNTDTQYF; J: TRBJ2-3; V: TRBV5-1
CDR3: CASSYRAGNQPQHF; J: TRBJ1-5; V: TRBV2
CDR3: CASSFAPNGVETQYF; J: TRBJ2-5; V: TRBV7-9
CDR3: CSVSGLSSTDTQYF; J: TRBJ2-3; V: TRBV29-1
CDR3: CASSQGAYNEQFF; J: TRBJ2-1; V: TRBV4-1
CDR3: CASSPSTLAKNIQYF; J: TRBJ2-4; V: TRBV28
CDR3: CASSELGGTLQETQYF; J: TRBJ2-5; V: TRBV25-1
CDR3: CATSRDRLAAYNEQFF; J: TRBJ2-1; V: TRBV15
CDR3: CASSERKNGRLEQYF; J: TRBJ2-7; V: TRBV2
CDR3: CASCGTTLVNEQFF; J: TRBJ2-1; V: TRBV2